One TCR beta chain is described in this entry. What it binds is unknown. The sample belongs to a study of siplizumab effects on memory and regulatory T cells. Sequencing used immunoSEQ multiplex PCR; TCRdb keeps in-frame clones, though not all of them. The sample shows nearly 95,000 clones, approximately 95% of them seen only once. Whole-study findings and limits: Unstimulated subsets contained matches for only a minor fraction of alloreactive clones. The Treg-derived share of mappable alloreactive CD4+ clones averaged about 68% with siplizumab and under 30% in controls. Unstimulated naive T cells seemed to show more diversity than memory cells did, and they also seemed to be among the major contributors to the alloresponse. Naive-or-memory phenotypes were unassignable for roughly 80-96% of proliferating CD4+ or CD8+ clones.

The V gene end was trimmed by 4 bases and the J gene end by 3 bases; junction bases not matched to a gene: 6. The CDR3 is 15 residues long. CDR1 is SEHNR, CDR2 FQNEAQ, per germline (reference sequence). The chain links TRBV7-9 to TRBJ2-3; 8 bases map to TRBD1. Sequences were obtained from non-Treg CD4+ T cells sorted from blood. The receptor was derived from a human donor in good health. The CDR3 here is CASSSAGGWTDTQYF. Here the CDR3 DNA reads TGTGCCAGCAGCTCAGCAGGGGGCTGGACAGATACGCAGTATTTT.